This TCR beta chain was recorded in a study of spatial heterogeneity in lung cancer. V shed 5 bases, J shed 4 bases, and the junction held 2 bases outside the gene matches. The CDR3 totals 13 residues. Germline V lookup: CDR1 SGHTA, CDR2 FQGTGA. This sample's time point: sample taken at primary tumor resection. Whole RNA, isolated from tumor, nontumor lung or frozen PBMC, was sequenced without prior sorting. TCRdb reprocessed the 5' RACE reads via MiXCR and lists one record per CDR3 protein. The data show tens of thousands of distinct CDR3 sequences, 15% to 20% seen once. Sequenced material: PBMCs, taken at surgery. The TCR comes from a male donor with early-stage non-small cell lung cancer. J is TRBJ2-5 and V is TRBV7-3; 9 nucleotides align to TRBD2. CDR3 DNA sequence: TGTGCCAGCAGCGAACTAGCGGGAGAGACCCAGTACTTC. It encodes CASSELAGETQYF.